The 26 T cell receptor beta chains below come from one sample, sequenced in a study of immune evolution from preneoplasia to lung adenocarcinoma. The protocol was immunoSEQ multiplex PCR, while the TCRdb copy is restricted to in-frame clones and leaves out a portion. This table has several thousand clones, about 80% appearing once. Sequencing was done on a sample of FFPE adjacent normal lung tissue. All receptors come from a person aged 55-80 years with lung adenocarcinoma.

The chain is built from TRBV18 and TRBJ2-5; D remains ambiguous. Germline CDR1 reads KGHSH; CDR2 reads LQKENI. This CDR3 comprises 13 residues. V lost 4 bases to trimming and J lost 2 bases, with 8 bases between them. The CDR3 nucleotides read TGTGCCAGCTCACAAAGCGTACAAGAGACCCAGTACTTC. Translating gives CASSQSVQETQYF.

This chain joins TRBV7-6 and TRBJ2-1, with D unclear. The V end was cut by 1 base, the J end by 3 bases, with 4 bases between. The CDR3 contains 13 residues. CDR1 is SGHVS, CDR2 FNYEAQ, per germline. For the CDR3, the DNA is TGTGCCAGCAGCTTAGACGGCTACAATGAGCAGTTCTTC. It translates to CASSLDGYNEQFF.

This clone has only a few counts. The chain recombines TRBV4-3 with TRBJ2-3, with 8 bases matching TRBD2. This CDR3 contains 15 residues. CDR1 is LGHNA and CDR2 is YSLEER in the germline V gene. Unmatched junction bases numbered 5, after V lost 0 bases and J lost 6 bases. The CDR3 nucleotides read TGCGCCAGCAGCCAAGACGGCGGGAGGATGGATACGCAGTATTTT. Translated: CASSQDGGRMDTQYF.

J is TRBJ2-2 and V is TRBV18, with D possibly being TRBD2 (6 bases). Looked up from germline, CDR1 is KGHSH and CDR2 is LQKENI. V dropped 3 bases and J dropped 4 bases, with 9 bases sitting between them. This CDR3 has 14 residues. CDR3 nucleotides: TGTGCCAGCTCACCGGAGGGGAGCACCGGGGAGCTGTTTTTT. Its translation: CASSPEGSTGELFF.

The V call is TRBV7-9, the J call TRBJ2-3, with TRBD2 matching 10 bases. CDR1 SEHNR and CDR2 FQNEAQ come from the germline V gene (reference sequence). The CDR3 sequence is 16 residues long. The junction had 7 bases not matched to a gene; V was cut back by 2 bases and J by 5 bases. In DNA, the CDR3 is TGTGCCAGCAGCTTAATACTAGCGGGGCTGAGAGATACGCAGTATTTT. Translation: CASSLILAGLRDTQYF.

The chain links TRBV11-2 to TRBJ2-3; 9 bases are shared with TRBD2. CDR1 and CDR2 from the germline V gene are SGHAT and FQNNGV. CDR3 length equals 17 residues. V dropped 2 bases and J dropped 1; count of bases not matched to a gene: 7. The CDR3 spells CASSLTGLAFGTDTQYF. In nucleotides, the CDR3 is TGTGCCAGCAGCTTAACCGGACTAGCGTTCGGCACAGATACGCAGTATTTT.

The chain combines TRBV7-9 with TRBJ2-5; D is perhaps TRBD1 (5 bases). From germline, CDR1 is SEHNR and CDR2 FQNEAQ (reference sequence). This CDR3 contains 16 residues. Trimming shortened V by 5 bases and J by 4 bases, and 20 bases separated the two germline ends. The DNA of the CDR3 is TGTGCCAGCAGCCACGAATACTACAAGCAGGGAGAGACCCAGTACTTC. It encodes CASSHEYYKQGETQYF.

The chain couples TRBV4-2 to TRBJ2-2, with 10 bases matching TRBD2. The junction had 12 bases not matched to a gene; V was cut back by 0 bases and J by 5 bases. Germline CDR1 is LGHNA and CDR2 is YNFKEQ. CDR3 size: 19 residues. The CDR3 loop reads CASSQDQDSGRFGTGELFF. The DNA of the CDR3 is TGTGCCAGCAGCCAAGATCAGGATAGCGGGAGGTTTGGAACCGGGGAGCTGTTTTTT.

The chain is built from TRBV6-5 and TRBJ1-3; possibly TRBD1 for D (6 bases). Germline V gene data show CDR1 as MNHEY and CDR2 as SVGAGI. Deletions cut 6 bases from V and 8 bases from J, with 17 bases between. This CDR3 comprises 14 residues. The CDR3 DNA sequence: TGTGCCAGCAGGCCGGCAGGGAAGGGGGACACCATATATTTT. Protein sequence: CASRPAGKGDTIYF.

This rearrangement joins TRBV4-1 to TRBJ2-3, with a possible D match to TRBD1 (5 bases). Between the trimmed V and J ends, which lost 1 base and 7 bases, there was a span of 9 bases. From germline, CDR1 is MGHRA and CDR2 YSYEKL. The CDR3 covers 13 residues. CDR3 residues: CASSQGGHYTQYF. The CDR3 region has the DNA TGCGCCAGCAGCCAAGGAGGACATTATACGCAGTATTTT.

This chain uses TRBV11-3 with TRBJ1-4; possible D gene TRBD1, 5 bases. CDR3 length equals 16 residues. V was shortened by 1 base and J by 0 bases, with 9 bases between the two germline ends. Germline lookup yields CDR1 SGHNT and CDR2 YENEEA. The CDR3 sequence is CASSLAGTATNEKLFF. CDR3 coding DNA: TGTGCCAGCAGCTTAGCTGGGACTGCAACTAATGAAAAACTGTTTTTT.

The V gene is TRBV18, the J gene TRBJ1-1; D is uncertain. Trimming took 2 bases from V and 4 from J, leaving 11 bases between them. Looked up from germline, CDR1 is KGHSH and CDR2 is LQKENI. The CDR3 is made up of 14 amino acids. DNA for the CDR3: TGTGCCAGCTCACCAATTCGTTCGGGCACTGAAGCTTTCTTT. Protein: CASSPIRSGTEAFF.

The chain links TRBV9 to TRBJ2-3; D is undetermined. There are 15 residues in the CDR3. The V and J ends lost 6 bases and 3 bases respectively, with 17 bases between them. Germline V gene data show CDR1 as SGDLS and CDR2 as YYNGEE. CDR3 DNA: TGTGCCAGCAAATCTGGGCGCCTGGGGACAGATACGCAGTATTTT. Translated, it gives CASKSGRLGTDTQYF.

This chain joins TRBV6-6 and TRBJ2-3, with D possibly TRBD1 on 6 matching bases. The V gene lost 0 bases and the J gene lost 9 bases, with 10 bases spanning the gap. This CDR3 comprises 13 residues. Looked up from germline, CDR1 is MNHNY and CDR2 is SVGAGI (reference sequence). CDR3 sequence (DNA): TGTGCCAGCAGTTACTCGACAGGTCCCACGCAGTATTTT. It specifies CASSYSTGPTQYF.

The V gene is TRBV11-3, the J gene TRBJ2-5; D uncertain. CDR3 length: 13 residues. Trimming took off 5 bases at V and 0 bases at J, with 7 bases between the two ends. Germline CDR1 SGHNT, CDR2 YENEEA. DNA of the CDR3: TGTGCCAGCAGCGAACATAACCAAGAGACCCAGTACTTC. Translating it yields CASSEHNQETQYF. Filled out from reference TRBV11-3 and TRBJ2-5, the complete variable domain reads EAGVVQSPRYKIIEKKQPVAFWCNPISGHNTLYWYLQNLGQGPELLIRYENEEAVDDSQLPKDRFSAERLKGVDSTLKIQPAELGDSAVYLCASSEHNQETQYFGPGTRLLVL.

The V gene is TRBV5-6, the J gene TRBJ1-5, with D possibly TRBD1 on 6 matching bases. The CDR3 consists of 15 residues. Trimming left V 4 bases short and J 4 bases short, with 15 bases between. Germline V gene lookup returns CDR1 SGHDT and CDR2 YYEEEE. Here the CDR3 reads CASSQRDNINQPQHF. The CDR3 DNA reads as TGTGCCAGCAGCCAGCGGGACAACATAAATCAGCCCCAGCATTTT.

The rearrangement joins TRBV5-1 to TRBJ2-2, with no clear D. This CDR3 is 15 amino acids long. CDR1 is SGHRS and CDR2 is YFSETQ in the germline V gene. V was trimmed by 5 bases and J by 0 bases, leaving 11 bases between them. CDR3 nucleotide sequence: TGCGCCAGCAGTTCAATCGTCCCGAACACCGGGGAGCTGTTTTTT. As protein: CASSSIVPNTGELFF.

The rearrangement joins TRBV18 to TRBJ2-3; D is uncertain. The CDR3 is made up of 11 amino acids. V was shortened by 3 bases and J by 6 bases, with 4 bases between the two germline ends. The germline CDR1 and CDR2 sequences are KGHSH and LQKENI. CDR3 region: CASSPQDTQYF. In DNA form, the CDR3 reads TGTGCCAGCTCACCTCAGGATACGCAGTATTTT.

This clone is large (0.1 to 1%). The V and J genes are TRBV9 and TRBJ2-1; D is possibly TRBD1 (6 bases). Trimming pared 0 bases from V and 5 bases from J, leaving 12 bases between. From germline, CDR1 is SGDLS and CDR2 YYNGEE. CDR3 length: 15 amino acids. The CDR3 region has the DNA TGTGCCAGCAGCGTAGTCGGGACATTAAACAATGAGCAGTTCTTC. Its protein is CASSVVGTLNNEQFF.

This clone was seen just once. The chain is built from TRBV2 and TRBJ2-7, with TRBD1 identical over 12 bases. This CDR3 region has 15 residues. Germline V gives CDR1 SNHLY, CDR2 FYNNEI. Germline trimming cut 6 bases from V and 5 bases from J; bases unmatched to any gene: 8. CDR3 protein: CASRRSGQGANEQYF. The CDR3 coding sequence is TGTGCCAGCAGACGTTCGGGACAGGGGGCCAACGAGCAGTACTTC.

This chain links TRBV30 with TRBJ1-1, with a possible D match to TRBD1 (5 bases). Trimming stripped 4 bases from V and 1 base from J, with 13 bases between. The V gene's germline CDR1 is GTSNPN and CDR2 SVGIG (reference sequence). The CDR3 contains 14 residues. CDR3 DNA sequence: TGTGCCTGGAACCAGGGAGGGAAGAACACTGAAGCTTTCTTT. Its translation: CAWNQGGKNTEAFF.

The V call is TRBV7-2, the J call TRBJ2-7; possible D gene TRBD1, 5 bases. The CDR3 is 14 amino acids. Per germline, CDR1 SGHTA and CDR2 FQGNSA. Trimming cost V 3 bases and J 2 bases, with 11 bases left between them. The CDR3 region is CASSLTDVAYEQYV. The CDR3 DNA sequence: TGTGCCAGCAGCTTGACAGACGTAGCCTACGAGCAGTACGTC.

The chain joins TRBV2 to TRBJ2-5; D is unresolved. Trimming removed 3 bases at V and 7 bases at J, with 9 bases between. Germline V gene data show CDR1 as SNHLY and CDR2 as FYNNEI. There are 12 residues in the CDR3. CDR3 nucleotides: TGTGCCAGCAGTGAGACCGCAGGGACCCAGTACTTC. Translated: CASSETAGTQYF.

This clone has just one count. The chain combines TRBV27 with TRBJ1-1, with no clear D. Germline V gene lookup returns CDR1 MNHEY and CDR2 SMNVEV (reference sequence). This CDR3 has 15 residues. Trimming cost V 6 bases and J 1 base, with 15 bases left between them. The CDR3 DNA is TGTGCCAGCAGCCCTCATGACGGGAAGAACACTGAAGCTTTCTTT. Amino acids: CASSPHDGKNTEAFF.

The J gene is TRBJ2-1, the V gene TRBV6-5, with TRBD2 matching 10 bases. The CDR3 is made up of 15 amino acids. The germline CDR1 and CDR2 sequences are MNHEY and SVGAGI. V lost 5 bases and J lost 9; bases outside the gene matches: 10. CDR3 protein: CASSARTSGGSEQFF. Here the CDR3 DNA reads TGTGCCAGCAGTGCCCGGACTAGCGGCGGGAGTGAGCAGTTCTTC.

The V and J genes are TRBV27 and TRBJ1-2; TRBD1 matches 8 bases. V trimming: 5 bases; J trimming: 5 bases; junction bases outside the gene matches: 10. The V gene's germline CDR1 is MNHEY and CDR2 SMNVEV (reference sequence). CDR3 length equals 15 residues. The chain's CDR3 is CASSAQGALDYGYTF. CDR3 bases: TGTGCCAGCAGTGCTCAGGGGGCGCTGGATTATGGCTACACCTTC.